The entry below describes one T cell receptor beta chain. The antigen remains unidentified. The sample is drawn from a study of identical twins. Study-wide findings and caveats: Out-of-frame alpha sequences common to twins exhibited an excess of low generation probability.

V lost 3 bases to trimming and J lost 2 bases, with 11 bases between them. Germline CDR1 and CDR2: ENHRY and SYGVKD. The CDR3 covers 15 residues. TCRdb ran MiXCR on the 5' RACE reads and lists one entry per CDR3 protein. The sample has some 1,700,000 distinct CDR3 sequences; 32% are singletons. The sample consisted of cord blood. The J gene is TRBJ1-5, the V gene TRBV10-3; D is unclear. The TCR sequence derives from a newborn girl in good health. The CDR3 region is CAISDRGFGNQPQHF. For the CDR3, the DNA is TGTGCCATCAGTGATCGGGGTTTTGGCAATCAGCCCCAGCATTTT.